Below, 20 T cell receptor beta chains from the same sample are listed, as sequenced in a study of cytomegalovirus exposure and HLA in healthy donors. In the PCR, 60 Vbeta and 13 Jbeta primers were used. Profiling relied on immunoSEQ multiplex PCR, and the TCRdb table lists in-frame clones only, not all of them. This table holds around 50,000 clones, roughly four fifths found once. Sequenced: PBMCs. The receptor source for this set is a man between 25 and 39 years old in good health and CMV-seronegative.

V and J are TRBV6-5 and TRBJ1-4; TRBD1 agrees at 8 bases. The V gene's germline CDR1 is MNHEY and CDR2 SVGAGI. The CDR3 spans 15 residues. Trimming took 5 bases from V and 7 from J; bases not matched to a gene: 9. DNA for the CDR3: TGTGCCAGCAGTCCCCTGACAGGGGAGGTTGAAAAACTGTTTTTT. Amino acid sequence: CASSPLTGEVEKLFF.

J is TRBJ2-2 and V is TRBV5-4; D gene ambiguous. Trimming pared 4 bases from V and 5 bases from J, leaving 18 bases between. The CDR3 length is 16 residues. Germline-derived CDR1 and CDR2 are SGHNT and YYREEE (reference sequence). The CDR3: CASSPTGPRITGELFF. In DNA form, the CDR3 reads TGTGCCAGCAGCCCCACCGGTCCGCGCATAACCGGGGAGCTGTTTTTT.

The chain combines TRBV5-6 with TRBJ1-5; 10 positions match TRBD1. Germline CDR1 and CDR2: SGHDT and YYEEEE. After removal of 3 bases from V and 2 bases from J, the junction contained 5 bases not matched to a gene. The CDR3 spans 16 residues. CDR3 loop: CASSSGTGAGNQPQHF. CDR3 bases: TGTGCCAGCAGCTCCGGGACAGGGGCGGGCAATCAGCCCCAGCATTTT. Drawing the rest from reference TRBV5-6 and TRBJ1-5, the complete variable domain is DAGVTQSPTHLIKTRGQQVTLRCSPKSGHDTVSWYQQALGQGPQFIFQYYEEEERQRGNFPDRFSGHQFPNYSSELNVNALLLGDSALYLCASSSGTGAGNQPQHFGDGTRLSIL.

The chain links TRBV11-2 to TRBJ2-2, with D possibly being TRBD1 (6 bases). CDR3 length: 16 amino acids. Trimming cost V 3 bases and J 2 bases, with 13 bases left between them. Germline V gene lookup returns CDR1 SGHAT and CDR2 FQNNGV. The CDR3 spells CASSFAGTLNTGELFF. CDR3 DNA sequence: TGTGCCAGCAGCTTCGCCGGGACACTCAACACCGGGGAGCTGTTTTTT. The full variable domain, its missing parts supplied by reference TRBV11-2 and TRBJ2-2, is EAGVAQSPRYKIIEKRQSVAFWCNPISGHATLYWYQQILGQGPKLLIQFQNNGVVDDSQLPKDRFSAERLKGVDSTLKIQPAKLEDSAVYLCASSFAGTLNTGELFFGEGSRLTVL.

This clone was seen only once. The rearrangement uses TRBV28 and TRBJ2-7; tentative D call: TRBD1 (5 bases). Germline V gene lookup returns CDR1 MDHEN and CDR2 SYDVKM. The CDR3 consists of 17 residues. Between the trimmed V and J ends, which lost 4 bases and 3 bases, there was a span of 22 bases. CDR3 nucleotides: TGTGCCAGCAGTTCCAGGGTTTTATATCCCGGCTACTACGAGCAGTACTTC. Protein product: CASSSRVLYPGYYEQYF.

This clone appeared a few times. This rearrangement joins TRBV5-1 to TRBJ2-6; 9 positions match TRBD1. V trimming: 4 bases; J trimming: 0 bases; junction bases outside the gene matches: 5. CDR1 and CDR2 (germline): SGHRS, YFSETQ. The CDR3 sequence is 17 residues long. The CDR3 region is CASSAGTGYSGANVLTF. CDR3 coding DNA: TGCGCCAGCAGCGCCGGGACAGGGTACTCTGGGGCCAACGTCCTGACTTTC.

V and J are TRBV7-9 and TRBJ2-7, with 13 bases fitting TRBD2. The V and J ends lost 4 bases and 4 bases, in that order; junction bases with no gene match: 10. Looked up from germline, CDR1 is SEHNR and CDR2 is FQNEAQ (reference sequence). The CDR3 is 17 amino acids. The CDR3 loop reads CASSYPSTTSGRYEQYF. Here the CDR3 DNA reads TGTGCCAGCAGCTACCCGTCAACGACTAGCGGGAGGTACGAGCAGTACTTC.

The chain has TRBV6-5 and TRBJ2-7; D perhaps matches TRBD2 (6 bases). V lost 6 bases and J 2 bases, leaving 14 bases between the germline ends. This CDR3 region has 14 residues. CDR1 is MNHEY and CDR2 is SVGAGI in the germline V gene. The CDR3 DNA reads as TGTGCCAGCAGCCCCCCCGGGAGTCCCTACGAGCAGTACTTC. Amino acids: CASSPPGSPYEQYF.

In DNA form, the CDR3 reads TGTGCCAGCAGCTTCAGCACCGGGGAGCTGTTTTTT. Encoded protein: CASSFSTGELFF. The chain links TRBV9 to TRBJ2-2; no clear D. V gave up 4 bases and J gave up 4 bases, with 5 bases separating them. The germline V gene has CDR1 SGDLS and CDR2 YYNGEE. The CDR3 totals 12 residues.

The chain couples TRBV7-9 to TRBJ1-1; maybe TRBD1 (5 bases). Germline CDR1 reads SEHNR; CDR2 reads FQNEAQ (reference sequence). The CDR3 has 14 residues. V was clipped by 5 bases and J by 5 bases, with 15 bases between them. The CDR3 DNA sequence: TGTGCCAGCAGCGAGACTAGGGGAGGTACTGAAGCTTTCTTT. Its translation: CASSETRGGTEAFF.

V gene TRBV7-9 combines with J gene TRBJ2-7, with TRBD2 matching 9 bases. The CDR3 consists of 15 residues. CDR1 is SEHNR and CDR2 is FQNEAQ in the germline V gene (reference sequence). Trimming cost V 1 base and J 1 base; bases outside gene matches: 2. CDR3 sequence: CASSLGTSASYEQYF. In nucleotides, the CDR3 is TGTGCCAGCAGCTTAGGGACTAGCGCTTCCTACGAGCAGTACTTC.

The chain joins TRBV30 to TRBJ1-1, with D hard to call. The ends were cut back, 4 bases at V and 5 bases at J, with 14 bases in the middle. CDR1 GTSNPN and CDR2 SVGIG come from the germline V gene (reference sequence). The CDR3 contains 13 residues. The CDR3 sequence: CAWTRQRDTEAFF. DNA for the CDR3: TGTGCCTGGACCCGCCAGAGGGATACTGAAGCTTTCTTT. Drawing the rest from reference TRBV30 and TRBJ1-1, the complete variable domain is SQTIHQWPATLVQPVGSPLSLECTVEGTSNPNLYWYRQAAGRGLQLLFYSVGIGQISSEVPQNLSASRPQDRQFILSSKKLLLSDSGFYLCAWTRQRDTEAFFGQGTRLTVV.

V usage is TRBV4-3 and J usage is TRBJ2-7, with a weak D call TRBD1 (5 bases). Looked up from germline, CDR1 is LGHNA and CDR2 is YSLEER. This CDR3 comprises 13 residues. V lost 0 bases to trimming and J lost 2 bases, with 5 bases between them. The CDR3 loop reads CASSQETAYEQYF. CDR3 DNA: TGCGCCAGCAGCCAAGAGACAGCCTACGAGCAGTACTTC.

This chain joins TRBV5-1 and TRBJ1-1, with a possible D match to TRBD1 (6 bases). The V end was cut by 3 bases, the J end by 6 bases, with 12 bases between. The germline gives CDR1 SGHRS, CDR2 YFSETQ. This CDR3 contains 13 residues. DNA for the CDR3: TGCGCCAGCAGCTCACAGGGCTCAGCTGAAGCTTTCTTT. Translated, it gives CASSSQGSAEAFF.

The rearrangement joins TRBV4-3 to TRBJ1-2, with 7 bases fitting TRBD1. The CDR3 loop spans 15 amino acids. The ends lost 0 bases at V and 2 bases at J; junction bases unmatched: 3. From germline, CDR1 is LGHNA and CDR2 YSLEER. CDR3 protein: CASSQDPGQNYGYTF. The CDR3 DNA reads TGCGCCAGCAGCCAAGATCCGGGACAGAACTATGGCTACACCTTC.

The rearrangement uses TRBV7-2 and TRBJ1-1; weak D call: TRBD1 (6 bases). Deletions cut 5 bases from V and 4 bases from J, with 11 bases between. The CDR3 consists of 13 residues. Germline CDR1 SGHTA, CDR2 FQGNSA. The CDR3 DNA reads as TGTGCCAGCAGCAGGACAGTTTTCACTGAAGCTTTCTTT. Translated: CASSRTVFTEAFF.

This clone has only a few counts. CDR3 DNA: TGTGCCAGCAGCGACTCAAGGTCTGGCTACACCTTC. The encoded protein is CASSDSRSGYTF. This sequence joins TRBV7-9 and TRBJ1-2; D is unresolved. Trimming removed 5 bases from V and 7 bases from J, with 11 bases in between. The germline gives CDR1 SEHNR, CDR2 FQNEAQ (reference sequence). CDR3 length: 12 amino acids.

The J gene is TRBJ2-3, the V gene TRBV7-8; 11 positions match TRBD1. CDR3 length: 17 residues. V shed 6 bases, J shed 3 bases, and the junction held 11 bases outside the gene matches. Germline V gene data show CDR1 as SGHVS and CDR2 as FQNEAQ. This chain's CDR3 is CASRSPGTGGKTDTQYF. CDR3 sequence (DNA): TGTGCCAGCAGGTCTCCCGGGACAGGGGGGAAGACAGATACGCAGTATTTT.

V usage is TRBV2 and J usage is TRBJ2-1, with 7 positions matching TRBD2. This CDR3 has 11 residues. Per the germline V gene, CDR1 is SNHLY and CDR2 is FYNNEI. V was pared by 4 bases and J by 14 bases, with 5 bases of the junction left unmatched. The CDR3 region has the DNA TGTGCCAGCAGTGGGCTTGCGGGAGAGTTCTTC. Translation: CASSGLAGEFF.

This clone has just a few counts. The V call is TRBV19, the J call TRBJ2-2, with 7 bases that match TRBD2. The germline CDR1 and CDR2 sequences are LNHDA and SQIVND (reference sequence). J lost 2 bases, V lost 7 bases, and 7 bases had no gene match. The CDR3 has 15 residues. The CDR3 is CASTLTGLNTGELFF. The DNA of the CDR3 is TGTGCCAGTACGTTAACGGGACTAAACACCGGGGAGCTGTTTTTT.